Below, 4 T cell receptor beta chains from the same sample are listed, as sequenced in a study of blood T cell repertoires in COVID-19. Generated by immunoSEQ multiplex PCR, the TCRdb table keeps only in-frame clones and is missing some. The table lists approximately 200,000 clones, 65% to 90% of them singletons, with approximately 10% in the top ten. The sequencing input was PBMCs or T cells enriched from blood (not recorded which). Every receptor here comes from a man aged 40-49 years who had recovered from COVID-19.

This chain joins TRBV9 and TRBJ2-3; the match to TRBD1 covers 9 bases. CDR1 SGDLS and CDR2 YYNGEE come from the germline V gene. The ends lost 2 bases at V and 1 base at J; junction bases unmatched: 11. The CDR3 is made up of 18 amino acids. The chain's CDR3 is CASSVGLQGAGGTDTQYF. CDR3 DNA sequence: TGTGCCAGCAGCGTTGGATTACAGGGGGCGGGAGGCACAGATACGCAGTATTTT. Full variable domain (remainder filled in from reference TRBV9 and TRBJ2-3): DSGVTQTPKHLITATGQRVTLRCSPRSGDLSVYWYQQSLDQGLQFLIQYYNGEERAKGNILERFSAQQFPDLHSELNLSSLELGDSALYFCASSVGLQGAGGTDTQYFGPGTRLTVL.

In DNA, the CDR3 is TGTGCCAGCAGTGTCCCCCGGGACTCCGCTACTAGCACAGATACGCAGTATTTT. Its protein product is CASSVPRDSATSTDTQYF. The chain joins TRBV2 to TRBJ2-3; TRBD2 might be the D (6 bases). Germline V lookup: CDR1 SNHLY, CDR2 FYNNEI. V shed 4 bases and J shed 0 bases, with 20 bases lying between them. This CDR3 is 18 amino acids long. The full variable domain, its missing parts supplied by reference TRBV2 and TRBJ2-3, is EPEVTQTPSHQVTQMGQEVILRCVPISNHLYFYWYRQILGQKVEFLVSFYNNEISEKSEIFDDQFSVERPDGSNFTLKIRSTKLEDSAMYFCASSVPRDSATSTDTQYFGPGTRLTVL.

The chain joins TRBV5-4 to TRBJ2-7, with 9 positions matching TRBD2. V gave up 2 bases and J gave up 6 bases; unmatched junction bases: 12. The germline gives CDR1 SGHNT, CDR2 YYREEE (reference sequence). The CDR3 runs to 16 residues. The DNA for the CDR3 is TGTGCCAGCAGCTTAAAGCGGGAGGTACAAGCTAGCGAGCAGTACTTC. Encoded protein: CASSLKREVQASEQYF. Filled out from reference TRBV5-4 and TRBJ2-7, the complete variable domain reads ETGVTQSPTHLIKTRGQQVTLRCSSQSGHNTVSWYQQALGQGPQFIFQYYREEENGRGNFPPRFSGLQFPNYSSELNVNALELDDSALYLCASSLKREVQASEQYFGPGTRLTVT.

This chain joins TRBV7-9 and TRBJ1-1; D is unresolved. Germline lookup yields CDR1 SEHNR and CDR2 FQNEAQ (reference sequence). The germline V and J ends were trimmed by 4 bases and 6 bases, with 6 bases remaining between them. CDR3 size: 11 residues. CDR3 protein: CASSSLAEAFF. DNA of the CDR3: TGTGCCAGCAGCTCCCTCGCTGAAGCTTTCTTT.